This TCR beta chain derives from a study of blood T cell repertoires in COVID-19. In the study overall: PBMCs, B-cell-depleted T cells, or T cells were the source of the cDNA or gDNA that made up the material.

With 2 bases clipped from V and 12 bases from J, the junction kept 14 bases outside the gene matches. Looked up from germline, CDR1 is MNHEY and CDR2 is SMNVEV (reference sequence). The CDR3 covers 17 residues. The authors' processing: Amplification from reference gene primers served as the basis for estimated nucleated cell counts. The assay was immunoSEQ multiplex PCR, and TCRdb's table has in-frame clones only and misses some. V and J calls plus clone size are reproduced from that table; the DNA served to infer D and trimming. The top ten clones hold about 14% of a sample with more than 75,000 clones, about 85% of them seen once.

This clonotype was sampled from a woman between 65 and 79 years old with acute or convalescent COVID-19. The genes are TRBV27 and TRBJ2-1; 12 bases match TRBD1. The sequenced sample consisted of peripheral blood. This chain's CDR3 is CASSLRKSGQGARGQFF. The CDR3 nucleotides read TGTGCCAGCAGTTTACGGAAATCGGGACAGGGGGCTAGAGGGCAGTTCTTC.